This is a list of T cell receptor beta chains from one sample in a study of tumour-infiltrating T cells in Burkitt lymphoma. Data came from immunoSEQ multiplex PCR; TCRdb stores just in-frame clones and leaves some out. The sample carries about 4,000 clones, approximately 79% recorded once. The sequencing sample was made of tumor tissue. All receptors come from a human donor with diffuse large B-cell lymphoma. Some clones in this sample may be carry-over from other donors' samples. Each CDR3 is given with its conserved first and last residue. The order of the fields is V gene, clone size, CDR3 protein. Clone size is stated in some rows and not others, as once, few, many or a class when expanded.

TRBV10-2,-,CASRQGQASEAFF
TRBV5-6,-,CASSFLTGGSYEQYF
TRBV30,-,CAWSGQVNSPLHF
TRBV5-8,-,CASSLEQGTEQYF
TRBV14,-,CASSRDRGRLDEQFF
TRBV29-1,-,CSVEVGTNEKLFF
TRBV6-5,-,CASSYQDSGELFF
TRBV1,-,CTSSQVLAGAYEQYF
TRBV6-6,once,CASAGLYNEQFF
TRBV5-1,once,CASSSFSGNTIYF
TRBV6-4,-,CASGLLVENYEQYF
TRBV7-9,-,CASSLEVTSTDTQYF
TRBV6-5,-,CASSYPGQGVSGYTF
TRBV6-5,-,CASSYSLGTGGYEQYF
TRBV6-5,-,CASSYGGLSTYEQYF
TRBV6-6,-,CASRGNSYEQYF
TRBV7-6,once,CASSSYFGRQETQYF
TRBV4-1,-,CASSQAGQSYEKLFF
TRBV7-2,-,CASSLAGGPGSGETQYF
TRBV25-1,-,CASSELGGRKAFF
TRBV6-5,-,CATSPDRGFETEAFF
TRBV7-9,few,CASSLTDYGYTF